In this sample, the clone carrying this T cell receptor (beta chain) turned up a few times. Its matching antigen is unknown. The treatment is: treatment-naive control, cytoreductive nephrectomy. The patient's renal cell carcinoma had clear cell pathology. Controls included several female and around ten male donors, resected 2011 to 2014. The assay was immunoSEQ multiplex PCR, and TCRdb's table has in-frame clones only and misses some. The repertoire holds roughly 14,000 clones, with roughly 56% as singletons. This entry comes from a study of radiation and T cells in renal cell carcinoma. Overall study findings and caveats: Irradiated tumors held more dominant CDR3 motifs than control tumors. Compared with controls, irradiated tumors showed greater TCR clonality.

The CDR3 sequence is 13 residues long. Trimming took off 6 bases at V and 0 bases at J, with 11 bases between the two ends. The germline V gene encodes CDR1 SQVTM and CDR2 ANQGSEA. This TCR was sampled from a man aged 50 to 60 with renal cell carcinoma. The genes are TRBV29-1 and TRBJ1-1; D might be TRBD1 (5 bases). The sample here was tumor tissue, taken from a patient whose treatment was nephrectomy without radiotherapy. CDR3 sequence: CSVVPGMNTEAFF. Written as DNA, the CDR3 is TGCAGCGTCGTCCCAGGGATGAACACTGAAGCTTTCTTT.